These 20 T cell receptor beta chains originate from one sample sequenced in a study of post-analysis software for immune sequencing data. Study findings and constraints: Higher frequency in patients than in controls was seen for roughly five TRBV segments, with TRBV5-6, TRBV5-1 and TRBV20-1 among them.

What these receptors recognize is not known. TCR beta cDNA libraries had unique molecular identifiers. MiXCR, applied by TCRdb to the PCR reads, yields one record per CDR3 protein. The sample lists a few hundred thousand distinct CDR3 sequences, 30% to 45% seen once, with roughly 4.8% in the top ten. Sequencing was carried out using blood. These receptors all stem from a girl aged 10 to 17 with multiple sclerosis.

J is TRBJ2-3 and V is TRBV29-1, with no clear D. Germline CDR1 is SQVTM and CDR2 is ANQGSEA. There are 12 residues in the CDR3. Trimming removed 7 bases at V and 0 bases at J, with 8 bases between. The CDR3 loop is CSALRSTDTQYF. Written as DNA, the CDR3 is TGCAGCGCTTTACGGAGCACAGATACGCAGTATTTT.

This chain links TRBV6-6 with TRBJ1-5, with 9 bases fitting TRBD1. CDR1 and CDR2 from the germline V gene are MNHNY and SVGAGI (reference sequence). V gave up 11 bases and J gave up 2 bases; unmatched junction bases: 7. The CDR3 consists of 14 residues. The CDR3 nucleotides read TGTGCCGGCCGACGGACAGGGGGCAATCAGCCCCAGCATTTT. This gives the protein CAGRRTGGNQPQHF.

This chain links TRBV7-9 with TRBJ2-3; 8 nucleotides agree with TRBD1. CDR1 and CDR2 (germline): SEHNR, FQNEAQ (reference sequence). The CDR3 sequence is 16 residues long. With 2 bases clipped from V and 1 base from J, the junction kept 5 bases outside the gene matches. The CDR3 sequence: CASSLLDRGRTDTQYF. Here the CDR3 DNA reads TGTGCCAGCAGCTTACTCGACAGGGGCCGCACAGATACGCAGTATTTT.

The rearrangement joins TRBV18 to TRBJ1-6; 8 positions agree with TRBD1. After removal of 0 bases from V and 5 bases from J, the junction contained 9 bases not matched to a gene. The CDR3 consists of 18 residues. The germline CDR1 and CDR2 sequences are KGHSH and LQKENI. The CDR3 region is CASSPPRQGAIHNSPLHF. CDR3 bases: TGTGCCAGCTCACCACCGAGGCAGGGGGCTATCCATAATTCACCCCTCCACTTT.

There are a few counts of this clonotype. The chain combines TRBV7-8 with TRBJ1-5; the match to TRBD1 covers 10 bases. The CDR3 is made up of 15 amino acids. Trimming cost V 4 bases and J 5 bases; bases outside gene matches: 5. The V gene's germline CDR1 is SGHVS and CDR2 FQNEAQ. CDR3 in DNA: TGTGCCAGCAGCTCCGGGGGACAGGGGTATCAGCCCCAGCATTTT. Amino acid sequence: CASSSGGQGYQPQHF. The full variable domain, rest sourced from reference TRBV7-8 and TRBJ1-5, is GAGVSQSPRYKVAKRGQDVALRCDPISGHVSLFWYQQALGQGPEFLTYFQNEAQLDKSGLPSDRFFAERPEGSVSTLKIQRTQQEDSAVYLCASSSGGQGYQPQHFGDGTRLSIL.

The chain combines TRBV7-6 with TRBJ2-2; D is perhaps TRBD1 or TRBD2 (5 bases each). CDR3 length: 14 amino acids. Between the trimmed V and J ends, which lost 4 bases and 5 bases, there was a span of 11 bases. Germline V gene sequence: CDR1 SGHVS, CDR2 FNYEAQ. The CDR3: CASSSQGTTGELFF. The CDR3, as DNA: TGTGCCAGCAGCTCACAAGGGACGACCGGGGAGCTGTTTTTT.

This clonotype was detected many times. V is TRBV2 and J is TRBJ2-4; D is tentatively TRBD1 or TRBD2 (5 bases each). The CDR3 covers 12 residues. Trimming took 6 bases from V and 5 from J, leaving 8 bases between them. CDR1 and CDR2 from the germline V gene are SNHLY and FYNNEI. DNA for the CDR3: TGTGCCAGCAGCAGGGACGAAAACATTCAGTACTTC. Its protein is CASSRDENIQYF.

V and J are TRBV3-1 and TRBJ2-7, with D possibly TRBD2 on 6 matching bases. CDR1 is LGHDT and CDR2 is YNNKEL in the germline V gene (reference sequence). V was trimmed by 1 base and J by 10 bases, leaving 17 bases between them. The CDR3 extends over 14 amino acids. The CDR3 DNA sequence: TGTGCCAGCAGCCAAGTCGGGACTGGGGATTCCCAGTACTTC. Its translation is CASSQVGTGDSQYF.

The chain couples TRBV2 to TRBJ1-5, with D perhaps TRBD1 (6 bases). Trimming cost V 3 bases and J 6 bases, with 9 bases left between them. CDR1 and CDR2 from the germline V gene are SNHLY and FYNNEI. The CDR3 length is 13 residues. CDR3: CASSDGGLQPQHF. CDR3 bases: TGTGCCAGCAGTGACGGGGGCCTTCAGCCCCAGCATTTT.

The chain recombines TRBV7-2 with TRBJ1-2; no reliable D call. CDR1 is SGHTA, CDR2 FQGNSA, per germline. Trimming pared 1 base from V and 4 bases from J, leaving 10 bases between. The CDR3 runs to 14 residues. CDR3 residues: CASSLDGRTYGYTF. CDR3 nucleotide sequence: TGTGCCAGCAGCTTAGACGGGAGGACCTATGGCTACACCTTC. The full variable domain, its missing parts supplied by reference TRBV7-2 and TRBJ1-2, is GAGVSQSPSNKVTEKGKDVELRCDPISGHTALYWYRQSLGQGLEFLIYFQGNSAPDKSGLPSDRFSAERTGGSVSTLTIQRTQQEDSAVYLCASSLDGRTYGYTFGSGTRLTVV.

CDR3 residues: CASSLKLLGGRTGADTQYF. CDR3 DNA: TGTGCCAGCAGCTTGAAACTCCTTGGCGGGAGGACAGGGGCAGATACGCAGTATTTT. The gene calls are TRBV5-8 and TRBJ2-3, with a weak D call TRBD1 (9 bases). The CDR3 loop spans 19 amino acids. Trimming cost V 1 base and J 4 bases, with 25 bases left between them. Germline V gives CDR1 SGHTS, CDR2 YDEGEE.

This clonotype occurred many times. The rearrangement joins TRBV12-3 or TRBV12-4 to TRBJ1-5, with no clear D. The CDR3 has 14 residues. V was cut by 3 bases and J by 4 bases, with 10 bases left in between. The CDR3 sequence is CASSFKVMNQPQHF. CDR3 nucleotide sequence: TGTGCCAGCAGTTTCAAGGTTATGAATCAGCCCCAGCATTTT.

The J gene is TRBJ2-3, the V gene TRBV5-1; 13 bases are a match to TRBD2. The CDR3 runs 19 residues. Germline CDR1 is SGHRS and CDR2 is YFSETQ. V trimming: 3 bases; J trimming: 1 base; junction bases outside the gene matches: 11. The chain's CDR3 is CASSSLGLAGPPRTDTQYF. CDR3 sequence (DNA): TGCGCCAGCAGCTCCCTGGGACTAGCGGGACCACCCCGCACAGATACGCAGTATTTT.

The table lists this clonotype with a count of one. CDR3 in amino acids: CASSYGGRGNEAFF. The CDR3 region has the DNA TGTGCCAGCAGTTACGGCGGCAGGGGGAATGAAGCTTTCTTT. V and J are TRBV6-5 and TRBJ1-1; 7 bases are a match to TRBD1. Germline V gene data show CDR1 as MNHEY and CDR2 as SVGAGI. This CDR3 has 14 residues. Trimming cost V 2 bases and J 7 bases; bases outside gene matches: 7.

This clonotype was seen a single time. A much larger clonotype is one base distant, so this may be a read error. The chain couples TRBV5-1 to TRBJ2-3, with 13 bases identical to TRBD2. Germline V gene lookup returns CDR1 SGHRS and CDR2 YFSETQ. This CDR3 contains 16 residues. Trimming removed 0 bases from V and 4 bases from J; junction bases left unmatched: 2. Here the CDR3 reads CASSLGTSGSADTQYF. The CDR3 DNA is TGCGCCAGCAGCTTGGGGACTAGCGGGAGTGCAGATACGCAGTATTTT. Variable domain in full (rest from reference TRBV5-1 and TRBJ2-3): KAGVTQTPRYLIKTRGQQVTLSCSPISGHRSVSWYQQTPGQGLQFLFEYFSETQRNKGNFPGRFSGRQFSNSRSEMNVSTLELGDSALYLCASSLGTSGSADTQYFGPGTRLTVL.

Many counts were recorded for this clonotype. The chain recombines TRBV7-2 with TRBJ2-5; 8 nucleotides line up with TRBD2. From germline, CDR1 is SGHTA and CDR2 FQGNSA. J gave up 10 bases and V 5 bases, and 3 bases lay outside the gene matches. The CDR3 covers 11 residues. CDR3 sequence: CASSHREGQYF. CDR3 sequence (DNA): TGTGCCAGCAGCCATCGGGAGGGCCAGTACTTC.

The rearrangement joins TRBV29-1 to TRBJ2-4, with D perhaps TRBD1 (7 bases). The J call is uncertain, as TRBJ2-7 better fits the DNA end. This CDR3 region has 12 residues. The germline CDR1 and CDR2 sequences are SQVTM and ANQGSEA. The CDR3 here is CSVLEGASEQYF. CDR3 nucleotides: TGCAGCGTTTTGGAGGGGGCCTCCGAGCAGTACTTC.

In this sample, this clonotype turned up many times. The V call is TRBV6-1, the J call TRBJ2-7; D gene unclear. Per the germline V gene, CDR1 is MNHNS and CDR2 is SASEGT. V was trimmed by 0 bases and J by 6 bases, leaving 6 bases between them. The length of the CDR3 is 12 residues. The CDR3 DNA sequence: TGTGCCAGCAGTGAAGCGTTTACCGAGCAGTACTTC. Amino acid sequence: CASSEAFTEQYF.

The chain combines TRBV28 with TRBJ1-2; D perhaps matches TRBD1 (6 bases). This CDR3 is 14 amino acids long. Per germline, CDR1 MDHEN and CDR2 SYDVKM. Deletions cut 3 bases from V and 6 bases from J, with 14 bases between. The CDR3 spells CASSFGGAGDGYTF. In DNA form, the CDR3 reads TGTGCCAGCAGTTTTGGGGGCGCGGGGGATGGCTACACCTTC.

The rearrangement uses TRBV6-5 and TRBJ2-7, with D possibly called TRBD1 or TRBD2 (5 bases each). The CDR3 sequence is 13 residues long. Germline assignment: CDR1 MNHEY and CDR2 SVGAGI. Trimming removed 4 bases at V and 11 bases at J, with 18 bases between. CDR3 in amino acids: CASSFRGDGREYF. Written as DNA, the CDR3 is TGTGCCAGCAGTTTTCGGGGCGACGGGCGGGAGTACTTC.